This TCR beta chain was retrieved from a study of T cells after yellow fever vaccination. Overall study context: Staining for CD3, CD45RA, CCR7 and CD95 enabled sorting of EM, EMRA, CM and Tscm memory subsets. Low-cell-number fractions underwent preparation using SMART-Seq v4 Ultra Low Input. General study findings and limits: Primary-vaccination clones mostly resurfaced post-booster (96% CD4, roughly 90% CD8). Day 0 sorted memory subsets lacked detectable levels of almost all vaccine-responding clonotypes.

This clonotype was picked up a small number of times. A single record per CDR3 protein comes from TCRdb applying MiXCR to the 5' RACE reads. The table records tens of thousands of distinct CDR3 sequences, 3.4% of them present only once. Germline-derived CDR1 and CDR2 are SGDLS and YYNGEE. V was clipped by 3 bases and J by 4 bases, with 8 bases between them. The CDR3 spans 12 residues. The sequenced sample was PBMCs, either bulk or a sorted T-cell subset (CD4+, CD8+, memory, or dextramer-sorted; not recorded which), obtained 45 days after the first yellow fever vaccination. J is TRBJ2-7 and V is TRBV9; no definite D call. The TCR sequence derives from a man between 18 and 29 years old who received the YFV17D yellow fever vaccine. The CDR3, as DNA: TGTGCCAGCAGCGGCCTCCTTTACGAGCAGTACTTC. Translation: CASSGLLYEQYF.